The sample holds many counts of the clone carrying this TCR beta chain. Its antigen is as yet unknown. The data originate from a study of early T cells in non-severe SARS-CoV-2 infection. Overall study findings and caveats: VDJdb matches were skewed toward anti-spike CD8 T cell responses.

Germline-derived CDR1 and CDR2 are DFQATT and SNEGSKA (reference sequence). The CDR3 length is 13 residues. The protocol attached unique molecular identifiers to individual cDNA molecules. A single record per CDR3 protein comes from TCRdb applying MiXCR to the 5' RACE reads. This sample carries about 64,000 distinct CDR3 sequences, 8% to 9% of them seen once, and the ten largest clones take roughly 12%. The clonotype originates from an adult who was a healthcare worker with PCR-confirmed SARS-CoV-2 infection or an uninfected control (not recorded which). The sample consisted of whole blood, taken at baseline. The chain recombines TRBV20-1 with TRBJ2-7, with 9 bases matching TRBD1. CDR3 region: CSAGTGMTYEQYF. The CDR3 coding sequence is TGCAGCGCCGGGACAGGGATGACCTACGAGCAGTACTTC.